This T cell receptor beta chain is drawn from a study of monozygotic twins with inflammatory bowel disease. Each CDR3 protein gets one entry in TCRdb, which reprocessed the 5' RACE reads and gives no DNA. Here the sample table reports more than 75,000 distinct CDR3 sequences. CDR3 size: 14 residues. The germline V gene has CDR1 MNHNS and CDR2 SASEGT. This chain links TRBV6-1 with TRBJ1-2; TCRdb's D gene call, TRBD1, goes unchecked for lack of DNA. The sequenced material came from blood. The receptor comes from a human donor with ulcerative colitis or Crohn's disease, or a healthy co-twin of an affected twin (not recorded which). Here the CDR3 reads CASSPPGHQNGYTF.